A selection of T cell receptor beta chains follows, all from one sample in a study of blood T cell repertoires in COVID-19. Method: immunoSEQ multiplex PCR; TCRdb's copy keeps in-frame clones and lacks some. Counted here are hundreds of thousands of clones, around 86% occurring once; the ten biggest clones make up about 2.1%. The sample taken for sequencing was PBMCs or T cells enriched from blood (not recorded which). All receptors come from a woman in her forties or fifties who had recovered from COVID-19. CDR3s include the opening cysteine and the closing phenylalanine or tryptophan. The D gene is left open where the match is weak. The size entry is marked missing in some rows and otherwise reads once, few, many or a size class.

J,V,D,size,DNA,CDR3
TRBJ2-7,TRBV5-6,NA,few,TGTGCCAGCAGCTTACAGGGTACCTACGAGCAGTACTTC,CASSLQGTYEQYF
TRBJ1-4,TRBV6-5,TRBD1,NA,TGTGCCAGCAGTTACAGGGGGCGCGGGGCTAATGAAAAACTGTTTTTT,CASSYRGRGANEKLFF
TRBJ2-2,TRBV19,TRBD1,NA,TGTGCCAGTACCCCGGGACAGGGTGGGACCGGGGAGCTGTTTTTT,CASTPGQGGTGELFF
TRBJ1-2,TRBV5-1,NA,NA,TGCGCCAGCAGCTCCGGGGGATTAATGGTGGACTATGGCTACACCTTC,CASSSGGLMVDYGYTF
TRBJ2-1,TRBV5-1,TRBD1,NA,TGCGCCAGCAGCTCTACGGCAGGGGGCGGAGACCCCGAACAGTTCTTC,CASSSTAGGGDPEQFF
TRBJ2-5,TRBV7-9,TRBD2,NA,TGTGCCAGCAGCTCTCCCGACCGGGGGGAAGAGACCCAGTACTTC,CASSSPDRGEETQYF
TRBJ2-7,TRBV4-3,TRBD1,NA,TGCGCCAGCAGCCAAGATATGGGGATCCAACGGGACAGGGGCCACGAGCAGTACTTC,CASSQDMGIQRDRGHEQYF
TRBJ1-6,TRBV4-3,NA,NA,TGCGCCAGCAGCCAAGATACCCAGGGCCTGAATTCACCCCTCCACTTT,CASSQDTQGLNSPLHF
TRBJ1-1,TRBV5-1,TRBD1,few,TGCGCCAGCAGCCCTGGACAGGATCAAGTTAGGGGCACTGAAGCTTTCTTT,CASSPGQDQVRGTEAFF
TRBJ1-2,TRBV14,NA,few,TGTGCCAGCAGCCCCCCGAGAGGGCAGGGGGGCTACACCTTC,CASSPPRGQGGYTF
TRBJ2-5,TRBV24-1,NA,NA,TGTGCCACCAGTGGCAGCGGGCGTCAAGAGACCCAGTACTTC,CATSGSGRQETQYF
TRBJ1-1,TRBV9,NA,NA,TGTGCCAGCAGCGCCACCAATGGCGAAGCTTTCTTT,CASSATNGEAFF
TRBJ2-2,TRBV4-2,TRBD2,NA,TGTGCCAGCAGCCAAGAAGGGGCTAGCGGGAACACCGGGGAGCTGTTTTTT,CASSQEGASGNTGELFF
TRBJ1-5,TRBV28,TRBD1,NA,TGTGCCAGCAGCCCAGACAGGGGAAGGCATCAGCCCCAGCATTTT,CASSPDRGRHQPQHF
TRBJ2-7,TRBV30,TRBD1,once,TGTGCCTGGACTTTTGGGCACAGGGGGTATTCGGGCGAGCAGTACTTC,CAWTFGHRGYSGEQYF
TRBJ2-1,TRBV9,TRBD2,NA,TGTGCCAGCAGCGCCCCCAGCGGGGGGGCGGTTGAGCAGTTCTTC,CASSAPSGGAVEQFF
TRBJ1-2,TRBV10-3,TRBD1,NA,TGTGCCATCAGTGAGGTAGGGACAGAAGAGGGCTACACCTTC,CAISEVGTEEGYTF
TRBJ2-2,TRBV11-3,TRBD1,NA,TGTGCCAGCAGCCCGGCTTCGAGGGGGCGAGGTAACGGGGAGCTGTTTTTT,CASSPASRGRGNGELFF
TRBJ1-1,TRBV3-1/TRBV3-2,NA,NA,TGTGCCAGCAGCCAAGTAGGCGGGGCAAAGGGTGAAGCTTTCTTT,CASSQVGGAKGEAFF
TRBJ2-7,TRBV4-2,TRBD2,NA,TGTGCCAGCAGCCAATCGGCTAGCGGAGCGTCCTACGAGCAGTACTTC,CASSQSASGASYEQYF
TRBJ2-3,TRBV7-3,NA,few,TGTGCCAGCAGCTTGGATGGGGGGTTCGTATCAGATACGCAGTATTTT,CASSLDGGFVSDTQYF
TRBJ1-1,TRBV30,NA,NA,TGTGCCTGGAGTGTCGCAGGGCACATGAACACTGAAGCTTTCTTT,CAWSVAGHMNTEAFF
TRBJ1-2,TRBV6-2/TRBV6-3,NA,NA,TGTGCCAGCAGCTTACAATCCAACTATGGCTACACCTTC,CASSLQSNYGYTF
TRBJ1-5,TRBV5-1,TRBD1,NA,TGCGCCAGCAGTCAGGGGACAGAGCTAAATCAGCCCCAGCATTTT,CASSQGTELNQPQHF
TRBJ2-5,TRBV29-1,TRBD2,once,TGCAGCGTTGAAGATCGGTCGGGAGGGGCAGGAGAGACCCAGTACTTC,CSVEDRSGGAGETQYF
TRBJ2-1,TRBV10-3,TRBD2,once,TGTGCCATCAGTAGCGGGGGGCACAATGAGCAGTTCTTC,CAISSGGHNEQFF
TRBJ2-1,TRBV28,TRBD2,NA,TGTGCCAGCAGTCCGGGGGGGATAGCGGGAAATGAGCAGTTCTTC,CASSPGGIAGNEQFF
TRBJ2-5,TRBV6-5,TRBD2,NA,TGTGCCAGCTCCACCCCTTCTAGCGGCAAAGAGACCCAGTACTTC,CASSTPSSGKETQYF